This T cell receptor (beta chain) originates from a study of cytomegalovirus exposure and HLA in healthy donors. Study-wide findings and caveats: A previous analysis found most TCR beta V segments productive roughly 90% or roughly 30% of the time.

The junction had 5 bases not matched to a gene; V was cut back by 2 bases and J by 5 bases. This CDR3 comprises 15 residues. CDR1 is MNHEY, CDR2 SVGAGI, per germline. Vbeta (60) and Jbeta (13) primers were used in the PCR. Assay used: immunoSEQ multiplex PCR; TCRdb lists only in-frame clones, some missing. Found here are fewer than 150,000 clones, over 55% of them singletons; the top ten hold roughly 8.3%. About this clone: Its matching antigen is unknown.

The TCR originated in a man between 18 and 29 years old in good health and CMV-seropositive. The gene calls are TRBV6-5 and TRBJ2-1, with TRBD2 matching over 8 bases. Sequences were obtained from PBMCs. The CDR3 loop is CASSYGSGGHNEQFF. Here the CDR3 DNA reads TGTGCCAGCAGTTACGGAAGCGGGGGACACAATGAGCAGTTCTTC.